The T cell receptor (beta chain) described here comes from a study of blood T cells in healthy people across ages. General observations from the study: Age advanced and TCR beta diversity per million T cells fell, roughly linearly. No one knew whether donors had CMV, which possibly confounded expanded clonotype changes.

Alongside a J-beta primer mix, a sample-barcoded 5' primer served in a second PCR lasting about 7 to 12 cycles. A single record per CDR3 protein comes from TCRdb applying MiXCR to the 5' RACE reads. There are approximately 1.5 million distinct CDR3 sequences in the sample; roughly 32% occur only once, and approximately 10% lies in the top ten. All donors came from Russia, were Caucasian and healthy, and spanned ages about 6 to 90. Total RNA amounts of at least 5 micrograms were extracted per sample. As to this clonotype: Antigen: not known.

Looked up from germline, CDR1 is SGHRS and CDR2 is YFSETQ. With 4 bases removed from V and 0 bases from J, the gap between germline ends came to 5 bases. This CDR3 is built from 13 residues. This TCR came from a woman in her thirties in good health. The chain has TRBV5-1 and TRBJ1-3; the D is unclear. The source material was blood. DNA for the CDR3: TGCGCCAGCAGCACCTTCTCTGGAAACACCATATATTTT. It yields the protein CASSTFSGNTIYF.